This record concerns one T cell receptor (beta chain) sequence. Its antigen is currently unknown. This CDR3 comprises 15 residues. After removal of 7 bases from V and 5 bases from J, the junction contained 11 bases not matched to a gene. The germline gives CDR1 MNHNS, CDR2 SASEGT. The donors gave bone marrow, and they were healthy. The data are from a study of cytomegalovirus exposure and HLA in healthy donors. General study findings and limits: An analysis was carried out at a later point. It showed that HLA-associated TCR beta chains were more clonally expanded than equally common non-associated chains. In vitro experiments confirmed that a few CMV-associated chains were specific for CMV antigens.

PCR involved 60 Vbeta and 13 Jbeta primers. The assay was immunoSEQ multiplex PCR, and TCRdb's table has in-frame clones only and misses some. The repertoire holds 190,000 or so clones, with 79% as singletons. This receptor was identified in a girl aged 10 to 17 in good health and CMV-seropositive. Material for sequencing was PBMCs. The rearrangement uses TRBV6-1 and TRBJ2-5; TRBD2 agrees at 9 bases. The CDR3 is CASTYGAGGRETQYF. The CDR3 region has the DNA TGTGCCAGCACCTACGGAGCGGGGGGACGCGAGACCCAGTACTTC.